This section outlines one TCR beta chain sequence together with its context. There is no known antigen for this receptor. Per-base qualities were not stored, and no clone one base away is much larger. Libraries were built with the immunoSEQ multiplex PCR assay. The clones in this table, taken by TCRdb from immuneACCESS, are in-frame only. Not every clone is retained; where verified, under half of the shortfall comes from an unresolved V gene, and the cause of the rest is unknown. This sample holds about 710,000 clones; 70% to 90% were observed only once. The ten largest account for 0.0094% of the sample. The source of the sample is a study of shared T cell receptors in the human thymus (dated by TCRdb to the early 2020s). Regarding the study in general: The study investigated the way shared, self-reactive T-cell receptor alpha chains are produced in the human thymus.

In the germline V gene, CDR1 corresponds to SNHLY and CDR2 to FYNNEI. Including the terminal cysteine and phenylalanine, the CDR3 comprises 13 residues. Left in the record is the CDR3 DNA by itself, 39 bases read in frame from the first base. The V end loses 8 bases and the J end loses 3 bases, and a stretch of 11 bases separates them. The same data also contributed to another study, on human thymus T cells. According to the second study: Donors were immunologically healthy infants undergoing open corrective cardiac surgery for congenital heart defects in Finland. The thymus tissue came from surgical resects taken out during corrective cardiac surgery. Usage of V and J gene segments appeared to be biased in both the thymic and the peripheral blood repertoires. According to the related research, thymic TCR repertoires were highly overlapping among unrelated individuals. The study described the TCR alpha and beta repertoires in roughly 8 infant thymus samples and a few matching peripheral blood samples. Donor ages ranged from about 6 to 244 days, and the cohort comprised more than 5 male and two female infants. Thymocytes were mechanically released from the tissue and were stored as pellets of roughly 9-31 million cells at -70 degrees C. A QIAsymphony instrument was used to extract genomic DNA from the frozen cell pellets. The immunoSEQ multiplex PCR assay was used to amplify the TCRB and TCRAD loci from a standardized amount of quality-controlled genomic DNA. The V(D)J region was spanned by amplicons of a length sufficient to cover the CDR3 and to identify V and J genes. The commercial immunoSEQ service was used to sequence amplicons on an Illumina platform. Primer bias and sequencing errors were corrected as previously described, and TCRAD and TCRB were defined on the basis of the IMGT database. immunoSEQ Analyzer 3.0 and VDJTools were used for repertoire analysis, which covered basic statistics, V/J segment usage, diversity estimates, rarefaction and pairwise overlap. Diversity was estimated using the Chao1, ChaoE, Efron-Thisted, Shannon and inverse Simpson indices, and was also estimated on datasets down-sampled to the size of the smallest sample. For repertoire overlap, CDR3 nucleotide sequence, V gene and J gene had to match strictly, and clustering was done by Jaccard-based multidimensional scaling. On average, thymus samples gave 800,000 or so unique TCRB clonotypes, whereas blood samples gave about 84,000.

Sequencing input: thymocytes. The V and J segments used are TRBV2 and TRBJ1-5, with the D gene not confidently named. The TCR originated in a boy younger than two with a congenital heart defect. Donor details come from another sample of the same person, matched by shared clones. The nucleotide sequence is given as TGTGCCAGCGAGGGCCCGGACAATCAGCCCCAGCATTTT. This sequence encodes CASEGPDNQPQHF.